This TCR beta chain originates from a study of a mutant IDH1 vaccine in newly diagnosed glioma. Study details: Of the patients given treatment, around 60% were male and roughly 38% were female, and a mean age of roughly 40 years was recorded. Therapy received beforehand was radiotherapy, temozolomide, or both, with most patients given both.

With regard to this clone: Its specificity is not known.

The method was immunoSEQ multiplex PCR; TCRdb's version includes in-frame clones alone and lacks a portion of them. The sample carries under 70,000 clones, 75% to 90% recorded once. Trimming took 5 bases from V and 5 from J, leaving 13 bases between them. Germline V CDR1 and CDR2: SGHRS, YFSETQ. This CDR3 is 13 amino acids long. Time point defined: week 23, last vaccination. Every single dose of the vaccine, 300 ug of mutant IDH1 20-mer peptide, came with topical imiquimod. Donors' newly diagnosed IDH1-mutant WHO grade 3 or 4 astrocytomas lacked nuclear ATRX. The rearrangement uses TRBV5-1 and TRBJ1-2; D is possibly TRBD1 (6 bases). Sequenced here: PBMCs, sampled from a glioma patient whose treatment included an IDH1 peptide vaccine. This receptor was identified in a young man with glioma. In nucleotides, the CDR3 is TGCGCCAGCAGACAACAGGGCGGATATGGCTACACCTTC. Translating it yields CASRQQGGYGYTF.